A selection of T cell receptor beta chains follows, all from one sample in a study of blood T cell repertoires in COVID-19. The repertoire was sequenced with immunoSEQ multiplex PCR; TCRdb's copy has only in-frame clones and lacks some. The sample records 250,000 to 400,000 clones, approximately 89% being singletons. The sequencing sample was made of peripheral blood. The origin of the receptors is a woman aged 25 to 39 with COVID-19, enrolled during active disease. Each CDR3 is given with its conserved first and last residue. The D gene is left open where the match is weak. Only some rows state a clone size, as once, few, many or a class for expanded clones.

len,v_gene,j_gene,abundance,d_gene,CDR3nt,CDR3aa
13,TRBV2,TRBJ1-3,-,-,TGTGCCAGCATGGGAGGTCGGGGAAACACCATATATTTT,CASMGGRGNTIYF
15,TRBV5-1,TRBJ2-1,-,TRBD2,TGCGCCAGCAGCAGTACAGCGGGGGTCTACAATGAGCAGTTCTTC,CASSSTAGVYNEQFF
15,TRBV7-2,TRBJ1-5,-,-,TGTGCCAGCAGCCCGGGACAAATCAGCAATCAGCCCCAGCATTTT,CASSPGQISNQPQHF
13,TRBV25-1,TRBJ1-2,-,-,TGTGCCAGCAGTCCACTGGACAGCTATGGCTACACCTTC,CASSPLDSYGYTF
15,TRBV9,TRBJ2-2,once,-,TGTGCCAGCAGCGTACGCGACTTGTCCACCGGGGAGCTGTTTTTT,CASSVRDLSTGELFF
11,TRBV20-1,TRBJ1-2,-,-,TGCAGTGCTAGGCCAGTTTATGGCTACACCTTC,CSARPVYGYTF
17,TRBV7-2,TRBJ2-4,-,-,TGTGCCAGCAGCCCCGGGGGAGGGGGACTAGCCAAAAACATTCAGTACTTC,CASSPGGGGLAKNIQYF
15,TRBV19,TRBJ1-6,-,-,TGTGCCAGCGGAGATAGGAGCTCCTATAATTCACCCCTCCACTTT,CASGDRSSYNSPLHF
13,TRBV28,TRBJ1-2,-,-,TGTGCCAGCAGCCGGGGGGTTGGCTATGGCTACACCTTC,CASSRGVGYGYTF
12,TRBV7-8,TRBJ1-5,-,-,TGTGCCAGCAGGTCAACAGTACAGACCCAGCATTTT,CASRSTVQTQHF
14,TRBV18,TRBJ1-2,-,-,TGTGCCAGCTCACCACGTACAGATCTCTATGGCTACACCTTC,CASSPRTDLYGYTF
15,TRBV5-1,TRBJ2-1,-,TRBD2,TGCGCCAGCAGCTTACAGCGGGGGCCTTACAATGAGCAGTTCTTC,CASSLQRGPYNEQFF
15,TRBV7-2,TRBJ1-4,-,TRBD1,TGTGCCAGCACCGACCCGAGCAGGGGGCAGGAAAAACTGTTTTTT,CASTDPSRGQEKLFF
16,TRBV6-1,TRBJ1-5,once,-,TGTGCCAGCAGTGCCTTCGGATCGGGTGGCAATCAGCCCCAGCATTTT,CASSAFGSGGNQPQHF
16,TRBV7-9,TRBJ2-4,-,TRBD2,TGTGCCAGCAGCTCCGGCGGGGGGTCGGCCAAAAACATTCAGTACTTC,CASSSGGGSAKNIQYF
14,TRBV7-2,TRBJ1-1,-,-,TGTGCCAGCAGCTTATCCAGGGTCGACACTGAAGCTTTCTTT,CASSLSRVDTEAFF
12,TRBV20-1,TRBJ1-1,once,-,TGCAGTGCTAGTCGGGGGGCTAGGGAAGCTTTCTTT,CSASRGAREAFF
14,TRBV5-1,TRBJ2-7,-,-,TGCGCCAGCAGCTACTACCGAAAAGCCTACGAGCAGTACTTC,CASSYYRKAYEQYF
14,TRBV28,TRBJ2-5,-,-,TGTGCCAGCAGCCGCGGGACTTACCAAGAGACCCAGTACTTC,CASSRGTYQETQYF
15,TRBV5-4,TRBJ1-1,-,TRBD1,TGTGCCAGCAGCTTGGGCCGGGACAGCCACACTGAGGCTTTCTTT,CASSLGRDSHTEAFF
16,TRBV3-1/TRBV3-2,TRBJ1-2,-,-,TGTGCCAGCAGCCAAGATCTCGGGGCCGGGAGCTATGGCTACACCTTC,CASSQDLGAGSYGYTF
13,TRBV7-2,TRBJ2-3,-,TRBD2,TGTGCCAGCAGTCGAGCGGGGACAGATACGCAGTATTTT,CASSRAGTDTQYF
15,TRBV7-2,TRBJ1-2,once,-,TGTGCCAGCAGCTTAGGACAGAATTTAAACTATGGCTACACCTTC,CASSLGQNLNYGYTF
15,TRBV10-2,TRBJ1-2,-,-,TGCGCCAGCAGTGACAGGGGACTACCTAACTATGGCTACACCTTC,CASSDRGLPNYGYTF
14,TRBV24-1,TRBJ1-5,-,-,TGTGCCACCAGTGAGAGGACAGACCATCAGCCCCAGCATTTT,CATSERTDHQPQHF
15,TRBV2,TRBJ1-5,-,-,TGTGCCAGCAAGGGGTCTAGGGCTTGGAATCAGCCCCAGCATTTT,CASKGSRAWNQPQHF
16,TRBV5-5,TRBJ1-5,few,-,TGTGCCAGCAGCTCTGGCGGAGGCAATGCCGGTCAGCCCCAGCATTTT,CASSSGGGNAGQPQHF
13,TRBV12-5,TRBJ2-6,-,-,TGTGCTAGTGGGGCCTCTGGGGCCAACGTCCTGACTTTC,CASGASGANVLTF
14,TRBV19,TRBJ1-5,-,TRBD1,TGTGCCAGTAGTGTACAGGGGGCCGGGCAGCCCCAGCATTTT,CASSVQGAGQPQHF
15,TRBV6-5,TRBJ2-1,-,TRBD1,TGTGCCAGCAGTTACTCAGACAGGGGTTACAATGAGCAGTTCTTC,CASSYSDRGYNEQFF
17,TRBV18,TRBJ1-2,-,-,TGTGCCAGCTCACCCCAGTTTTATTCGGGCCTGGAGGACGGCTACACCTTC,CASSPQFYSGLEDGYTF
13,TRBV6-5,TRBJ1-2,-,TRBD1,TGTGCCAGTGGAGGGGGCTGGGACTATGGCTACACCTTC,CASGGGWDYGYTF
13,TRBV9,TRBJ2-3,-,-,TGTGCCAGCACCCGGGGGTCGACGGATACGCAGTATTTT,CASTRGSTDTQYF
15,TRBV7-8,TRBJ1-1,-,-,TGTGCCAGCAGCCTCTTTGAAGGGGGGAACACTGAAGCTTTCTTT,CASSLFEGGNTEAFF
15,TRBV7-8,TRBJ2-2,-,TRBD1,TGTGCCAGCAGCCTCCGGGGACAGCTCCTCCGGGAGCTGTTTTTT,CASSLRGQLLRELFF
12,TRBV6-2/TRBV6-3,TRBJ1-1,once,-,TGTGCCAGCAGTAATACTTTGTGGGAAGCTTTCTTT,CASSNTLWEAFF
15,TRBV7-9,TRBJ2-2,-,TRBD2,TGTGCCAGCAAAGCCGGGACTAGCGGCACCGGGGAGCTGTTTTTT,CASKAGTSGTGELFF
12,TRBV29-1,TRBJ2-5,-,-,TGCAGCGTTGATCAGGGAAGGGAGACCCAGTACTTC,CSVDQGRETQYF
17,TRBV28,TRBJ1-3,-,TRBD1,TGTGCCAGCAGCCCGTCGCGCGCGACAGGGAAGGGAAACACCATATATTTT,CASSPSRATGKGNTIYF
13,TRBV7-2,TRBJ1-1,-,-,TGTGCCAGCAGCCAGGACAGCAACACTGAAGCTTTCTTT,CASSQDSNTEAFF
14,TRBV6-2/TRBV6-3,TRBJ2-3,-,-,TGTGCCAGCAGTTACATCCAGAGCACAGATACGCAGTATTTT,CASSYIQSTDTQYF
14,TRBV2,TRBJ1-2,-,-,TGTGCCAGCAGTGAGGGTGGCGGAAACTATGGCTACACCTTC,CASSEGGGNYGYTF
15,TRBV6-6,TRBJ2-1,once,TRBD2,TGTGCCAGCAGGGGAAGCGGGGGGGCTATGTATGAGCAGTTCTTC,CASRGSGGAMYEQFF